This note documents a single T cell receptor (beta chain) sequence. These data originate in a study of cytomegalovirus exposure and HLA in healthy donors. In germline, CDR1 is MDHEN, CDR2 SYDVKM. The CDR3 has 15 amino acids. The J segment lost 5 bases and the V segment lost 4 bases, leaving 10 bases of the junction unmatched. Use of 60 Vbeta and 13 Jbeta primers characterized the PCR. Libraries were prepared by immunoSEQ multiplex PCR; TCRdb keeps only in-frame clonotypes and omits some of them. Among tens of thousands of clones listed, around four fifths were seen once. This TCR derives from a woman between 18 and 30 years old in good health and CMV-seropositive. The sample was PBMCs. The chain couples TRBV28 to TRBJ1-1; 7 bases map to TRBD1. CDR3 nucleotide sequence: TGTGCCAGCAGTTATATGGACAGGTTATCAACTGAAGCTTTCTTT. Protein sequence: CASSYMDRLSTEAFF.